This T cell receptor beta chain is drawn from a study of cytomegalovirus exposure and HLA in healthy donors. For this clone: The antigen is undetermined.

Germline loops: CDR1 SGHNT, CDR2 YYREEE (reference sequence). This CDR3 has 16 residues. V trimming: 3 bases; J trimming: 5 bases; junction bases outside the gene matches: 11. Both 60 Vbeta primers and 13 Jbeta primers went into the PCR. The table came from immunoSEQ multiplex PCR; TCRdb's copy has only in-frame clones and leaves some out. The profile shows about 180,000 clones, 70% to 80% of them singletons. Study-level results: One cluster of highly shared sequence variants probably arose as a sequencing artifact. CMV serostatus was the only recorded immune exposure for donors.

The J gene is TRBJ2-3, the V gene TRBV5-4, with TRBD2 matching over 8 bases. The receptor was derived from a man aged 60 to 69 in good health and CMV-seronegative. Sequenced input: PBMCs. This CDR3 reads CASSSPPAGGRDTQYF. DNA of the CDR3: TGTGCCAGCAGCTCCCCCCCGGCGGGAGGTAGAGATACGCAGTATTTT.